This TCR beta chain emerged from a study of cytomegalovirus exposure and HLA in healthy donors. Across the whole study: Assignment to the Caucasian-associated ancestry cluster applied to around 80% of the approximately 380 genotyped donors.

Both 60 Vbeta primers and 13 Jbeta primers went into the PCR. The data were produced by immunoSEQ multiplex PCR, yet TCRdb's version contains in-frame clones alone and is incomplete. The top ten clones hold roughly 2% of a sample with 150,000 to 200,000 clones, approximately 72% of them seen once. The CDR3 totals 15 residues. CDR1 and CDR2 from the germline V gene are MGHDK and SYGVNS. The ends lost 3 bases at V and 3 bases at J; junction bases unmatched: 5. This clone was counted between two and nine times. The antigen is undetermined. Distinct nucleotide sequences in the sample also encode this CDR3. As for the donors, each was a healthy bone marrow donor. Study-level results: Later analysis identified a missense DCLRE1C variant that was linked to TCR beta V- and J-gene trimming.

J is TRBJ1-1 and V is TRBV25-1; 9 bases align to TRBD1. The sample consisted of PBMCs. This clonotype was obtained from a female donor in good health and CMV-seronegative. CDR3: CASSDPRTGDTEAFF. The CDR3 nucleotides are TGTGCCAGCAGTGACCCGAGGACAGGGGACACTGAAGCTTTCTTT.